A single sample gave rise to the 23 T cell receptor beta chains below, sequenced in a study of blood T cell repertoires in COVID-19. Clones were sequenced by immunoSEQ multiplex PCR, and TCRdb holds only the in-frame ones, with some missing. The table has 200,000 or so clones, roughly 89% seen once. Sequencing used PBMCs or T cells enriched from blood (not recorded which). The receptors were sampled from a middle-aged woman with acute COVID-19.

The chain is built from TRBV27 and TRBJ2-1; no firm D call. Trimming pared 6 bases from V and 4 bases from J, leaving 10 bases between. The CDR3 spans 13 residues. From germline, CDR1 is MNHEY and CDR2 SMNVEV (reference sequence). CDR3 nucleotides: TGTGCCAGCAGGGGCACTTGGTACAATGAGCAGTTCTTC. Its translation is CASRGTWYNEQFF.

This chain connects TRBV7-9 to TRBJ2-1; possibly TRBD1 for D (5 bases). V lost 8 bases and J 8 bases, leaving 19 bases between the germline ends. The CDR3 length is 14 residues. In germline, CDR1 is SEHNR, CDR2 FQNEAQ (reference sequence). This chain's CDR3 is CASCLGLPHDEQFF. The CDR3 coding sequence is TGTGCCAGCTGTTTGGGGCTTCCTCACGATGAGCAGTTCTTC.

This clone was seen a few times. CDR3 protein: CASNRQGAGTEAFF. Here the CDR3 DNA reads TGTGCCAGCAACAGACAGGGGGCGGGGACTGAAGCTTTCTTT. The V call is TRBV6-5, the J call TRBJ1-1, with TRBD1 identical over 10 bases. Germline lookup yields CDR1 MNHEY and CDR2 SVGAGI. V lost 7 bases and J lost 5; bases outside the gene matches: 7. The CDR3 is made up of 14 amino acids.

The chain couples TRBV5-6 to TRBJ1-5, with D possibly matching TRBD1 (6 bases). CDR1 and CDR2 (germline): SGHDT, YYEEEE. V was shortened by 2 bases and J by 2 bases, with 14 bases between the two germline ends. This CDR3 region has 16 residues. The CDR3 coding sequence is TGTGCCAGCAGCTTAAAATCAGGGGTGGGCAATCAGCCCCAGCATTTT. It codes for CASSLKSGVGNQPQHF.

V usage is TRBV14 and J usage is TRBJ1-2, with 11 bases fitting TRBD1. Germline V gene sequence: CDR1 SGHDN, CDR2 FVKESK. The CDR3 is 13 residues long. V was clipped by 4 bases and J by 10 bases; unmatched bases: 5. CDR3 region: CASSRDRGTFYTF. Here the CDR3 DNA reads TGTGCCAGCAGCCGGGACAGGGGGACGTTCTACACCTTC.

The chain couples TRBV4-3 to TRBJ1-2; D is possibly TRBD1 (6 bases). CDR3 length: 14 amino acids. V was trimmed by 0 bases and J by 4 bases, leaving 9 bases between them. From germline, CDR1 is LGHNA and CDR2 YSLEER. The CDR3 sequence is CASSQDLGAYGYTF. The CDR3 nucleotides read TGCGCCAGCAGCCAAGATTTGGGGGCCTATGGCTACACCTTC.

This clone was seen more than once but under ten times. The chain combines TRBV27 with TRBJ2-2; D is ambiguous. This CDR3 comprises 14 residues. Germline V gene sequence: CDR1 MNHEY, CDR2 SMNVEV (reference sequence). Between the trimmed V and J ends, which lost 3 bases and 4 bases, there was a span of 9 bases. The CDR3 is CASSFGSSTGELFF. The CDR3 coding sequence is TGTGCCAGCAGTTTCGGGTCGAGCACCGGGGAGCTGTTTTTT.

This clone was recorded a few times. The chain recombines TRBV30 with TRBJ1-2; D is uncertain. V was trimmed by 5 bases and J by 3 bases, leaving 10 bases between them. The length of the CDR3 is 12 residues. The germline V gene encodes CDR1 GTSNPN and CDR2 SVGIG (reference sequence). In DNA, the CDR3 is TGTGCCTGGGGTACAGAAGACTATGGCTACACCTTC. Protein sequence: CAWGTEDYGYTF.

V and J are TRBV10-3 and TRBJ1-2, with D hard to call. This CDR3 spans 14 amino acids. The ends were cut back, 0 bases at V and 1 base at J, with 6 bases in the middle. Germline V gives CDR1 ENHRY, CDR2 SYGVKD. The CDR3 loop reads CAISESPGNYGYTF. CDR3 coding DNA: TGTGCCATCAGTGAGTCTCCGGGTAACTATGGCTACACCTTC.

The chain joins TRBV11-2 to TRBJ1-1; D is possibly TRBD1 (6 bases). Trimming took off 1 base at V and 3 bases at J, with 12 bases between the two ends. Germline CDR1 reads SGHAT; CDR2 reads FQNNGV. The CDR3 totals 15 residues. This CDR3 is CASSLVGGLDTEAFF. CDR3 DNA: TGTGCCAGCAGCTTAGTAGGGGGATTAGACACTGAAGCTTTCTTT.

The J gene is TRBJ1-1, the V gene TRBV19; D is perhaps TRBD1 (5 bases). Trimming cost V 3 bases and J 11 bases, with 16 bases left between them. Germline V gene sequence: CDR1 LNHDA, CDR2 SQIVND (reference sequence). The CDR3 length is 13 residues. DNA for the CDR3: TGTGCCAGTAGTATGGGTCGGGGGACCGGGGCTTTCTTT. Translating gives CASSMGRGTGAFF.

The CDR3 DNA sequence: TGTGCCAGCAGGCCCACAACAGGGGGGGATCAGCCCCAGCATTTT. Translated: CASRPTTGGDQPQHF. The chain combines TRBV6-5 with TRBJ1-5; TRBD1 agrees at 8 bases. This CDR3 contains 15 residues. V gave up 6 bases and J gave up 5 bases; unmatched junction bases: 9. Germline CDR1 MNHEY, CDR2 SVGAGI.

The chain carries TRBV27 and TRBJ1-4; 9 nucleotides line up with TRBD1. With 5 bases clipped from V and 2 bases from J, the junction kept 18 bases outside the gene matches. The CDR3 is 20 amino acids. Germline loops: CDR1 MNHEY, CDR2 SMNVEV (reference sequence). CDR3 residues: CASSLTGTGLYSITNEKLFF. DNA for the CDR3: TGTGCCAGCAGTCTGACAGGGACAGGGTTGTATTCGATTACTAATGAAAAACTGTTTTTT.

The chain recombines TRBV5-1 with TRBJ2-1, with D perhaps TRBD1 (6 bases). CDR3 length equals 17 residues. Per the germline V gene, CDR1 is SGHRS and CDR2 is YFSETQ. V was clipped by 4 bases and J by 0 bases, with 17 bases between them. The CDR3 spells CASSNGQFSSSYNEQFF. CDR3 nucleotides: TGCGCCAGCAGCAACGGACAGTTTTCGAGCTCCTACAATGAGCAGTTCTTC. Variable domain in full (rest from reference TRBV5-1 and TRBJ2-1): KAGVTQTPRYLIKTRGQQVTLSCSPISGHRSVSWYQQTPGQGLQFLFEYFSETQRNKGNFPGRFSGRQFSNSRSEMNVSTLELGDSALYLCASSNGQFSSSYNEQFFGPGTRLTVL.

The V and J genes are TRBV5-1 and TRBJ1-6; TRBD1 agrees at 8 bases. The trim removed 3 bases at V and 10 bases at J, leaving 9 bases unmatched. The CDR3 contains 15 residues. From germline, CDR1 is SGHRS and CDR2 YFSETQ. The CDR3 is CASSYYGQGASPLHF. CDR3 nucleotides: TGCGCCAGCAGCTACTATGGACAGGGAGCGTCACCCCTCCACTTT.

As DNA, the CDR3 is TGTGCCAGCAGTTACTCGAGCGGGTTGAACACCGGGGAGCTGTTTTTT. This encodes CASSYSSGLNTGELFF. This chain links TRBV6-5 with TRBJ2-2, with a tentative D call TRBD2 (6 bases). The V gene's germline CDR1 is MNHEY and CDR2 SVGAGI. Trimming left V 0 bases short and J 1 base short, with 9 bases between. The CDR3 extends over 16 amino acids.

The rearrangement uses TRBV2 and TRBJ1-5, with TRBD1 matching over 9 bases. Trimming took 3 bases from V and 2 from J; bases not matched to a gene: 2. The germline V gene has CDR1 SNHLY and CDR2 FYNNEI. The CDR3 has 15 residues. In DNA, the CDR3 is TGTGCCAGCAGTGACAGGACAGGGGGCAATCAGCCCCAGCATTTT. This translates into CASSDRTGGNQPQHF.

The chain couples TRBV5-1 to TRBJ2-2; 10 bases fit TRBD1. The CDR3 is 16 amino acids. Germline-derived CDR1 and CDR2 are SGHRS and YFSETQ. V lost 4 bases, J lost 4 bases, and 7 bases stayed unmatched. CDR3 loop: CASSGTGEYPTGELFF. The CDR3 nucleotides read TGCGCCAGCAGCGGGACAGGGGAATACCCCACCGGGGAGCTGTTTTTT.

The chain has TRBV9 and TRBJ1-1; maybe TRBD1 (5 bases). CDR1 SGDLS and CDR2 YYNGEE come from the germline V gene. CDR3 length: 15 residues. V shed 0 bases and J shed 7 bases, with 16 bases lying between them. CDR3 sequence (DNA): TGTGCCAGCAGCGTAGGGGTCAGGGTCGGTGGTGAAGCTTTCTTT. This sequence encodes CASSVGVRVGGEAFF.

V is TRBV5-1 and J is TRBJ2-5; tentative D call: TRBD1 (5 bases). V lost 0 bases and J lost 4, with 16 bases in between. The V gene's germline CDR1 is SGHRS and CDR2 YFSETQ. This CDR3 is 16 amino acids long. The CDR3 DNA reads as TGCGCCAGCAGCTTGGGGGGTGCAGGGCTGGTAGAGACCCAGTACTTC. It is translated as CASSLGGAGLVETQYF.

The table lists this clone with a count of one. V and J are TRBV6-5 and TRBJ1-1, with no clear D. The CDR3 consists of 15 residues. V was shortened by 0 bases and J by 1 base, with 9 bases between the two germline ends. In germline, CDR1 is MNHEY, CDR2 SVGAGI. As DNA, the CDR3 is TGTGCCAGCAGTTACTCCAGAGACACGAACACTGAAGCTTTCTTT. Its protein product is CASSYSRDTNTEAFF.

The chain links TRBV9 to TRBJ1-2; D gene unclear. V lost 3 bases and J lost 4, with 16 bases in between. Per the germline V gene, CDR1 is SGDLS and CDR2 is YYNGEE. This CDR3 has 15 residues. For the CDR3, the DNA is TGTGCCAGCAGCGGGCCGATGGGAGGAGGCTATGGCTACACCTTC. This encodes CASSGPMGGGYGYTF.

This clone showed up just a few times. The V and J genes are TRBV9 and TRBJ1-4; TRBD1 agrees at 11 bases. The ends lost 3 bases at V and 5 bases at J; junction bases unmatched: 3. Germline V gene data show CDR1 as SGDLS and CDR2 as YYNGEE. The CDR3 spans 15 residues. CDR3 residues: CASSAWDRGNEKLFF. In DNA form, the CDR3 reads TGTGCCAGCAGCGCATGGGACAGGGGGAATGAAAAACTGTTTTTT. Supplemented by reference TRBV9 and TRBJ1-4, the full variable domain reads DSGVTQTPKHLITATGQRVTLRCSPRSGDLSVYWYQQSLDQGLQFLIQYYNGEERAKGNILERFSAQQFPDLHSELNLSSLELGDSALYFCASSAWDRGNEKLFFGSGTQLSVL.